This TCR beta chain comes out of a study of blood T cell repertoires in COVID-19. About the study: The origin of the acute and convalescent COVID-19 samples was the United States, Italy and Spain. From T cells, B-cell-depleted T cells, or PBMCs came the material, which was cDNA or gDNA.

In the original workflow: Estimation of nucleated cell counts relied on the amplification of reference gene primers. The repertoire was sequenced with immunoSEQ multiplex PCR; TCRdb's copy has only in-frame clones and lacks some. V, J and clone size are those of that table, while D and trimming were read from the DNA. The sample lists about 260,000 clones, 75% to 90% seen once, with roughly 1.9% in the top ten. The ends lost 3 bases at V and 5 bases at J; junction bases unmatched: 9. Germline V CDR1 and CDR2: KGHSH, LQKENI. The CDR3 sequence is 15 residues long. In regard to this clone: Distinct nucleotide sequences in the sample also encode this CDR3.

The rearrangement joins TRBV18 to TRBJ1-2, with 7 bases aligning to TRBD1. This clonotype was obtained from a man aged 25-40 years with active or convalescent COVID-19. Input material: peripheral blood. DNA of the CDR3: TGTGCCAGCTCACCGACGGGACAGTCACATTATGGCTACACCTTC. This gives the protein CASSPTGQSHYGYTF.